The 11 T cell receptor beta chains given below trace back to one sample, sequenced in a study of shared clonotypes between healthy human individuals (dated by TCRdb to the early 2020s). The library was prepared using the immunoSEQ multiplex PCR assay. TCRdb retrieved this table from immuneACCESS and kept in-frame rearrangements only. Not all clones are present; in checked studies, unresolved V genes account for under half, and no reason is known for the remainder. The sample records around 700,000 clones, around 73% of which are singletons. The ten top clones hold around 1.8% of the sample. Material for sequencing was memory CD4+ T cells sorted from blood. The cell subset or site label for this specimen denotes: CD45RA-negative fraction. These receptors all come from a woman younger than 45 in good health.

This clone occurred many times. This chain connects TRBV2 to TRBJ2-4; D might be TRBD1 (6 bases). From germline, CDR1 is SNHLY and CDR2 FYNNEI. The CDR3 covers 15 residues. V was trimmed by 4 bases and J by 5 bases, leaving 15 bases between them. Here the CDR3 DNA reads TGTGCCAGCAGTGCAAAGACGGCAGGGGAAAACATTCAGTACTTC. Its protein is CASSAKTAGENIQYF.

This clone was recorded a few times. The chain carries TRBV30 and TRBJ1-1, with a weak D call TRBD1 (5 bases). V lost 8 bases and J 7 bases, leaving 11 bases between the germline ends. CDR3 length: 10 amino acids. Looked up from germline, CDR1 is GTSNPN and CDR2 is SVGIG (reference sequence). The chain's CDR3 is CAGHRSEAFF. The CDR3 DNA reads as TGTGCCGGACATCGTAGTGAAGCTTTCTTT.

The J gene is TRBJ2-7, the V gene TRBV5-4; 10 nucleotides match TRBD1. The CDR3 has 14 amino acids. J was trimmed by 6 bases and V by 4 bases; bases with no gene match: 7. Looked up from germline, CDR1 is SGHNT and CDR2 is YYREEE (reference sequence). The CDR3 DNA follows: TGTGCCAGCAGCGCCCCCGGACAGGGGGGCGAGCAGTACTTC. Residues: CASSAPGQGGEQYF.

CDR3 in amino acids: CASSLEEGTVSGNTIYF. CDR3 coding DNA: TGCGCCAGCAGCTTGGAGGAGGGGACCGTCTCTGGAAACACCATATATTTT. V and J are TRBV5-1 and TRBJ1-3, with D possibly being TRBD1 (5 bases). Germline assignment: CDR1 SGHRS and CDR2 YFSETQ. The CDR3 loop spans 17 amino acids. Trimming removed 0 bases at V and 0 bases at J, with 13 bases between. Variable domain in full (rest from reference TRBV5-1 and TRBJ1-3): KAGVTQTPRYLIKTRGQQVTLSCSPISGHRSVSWYQQTPGQGLQFLFEYFSETQRNKGNFPGRFSGRQFSNSRSEMNVSTLELGDSALYLCASSLEEGTVSGNTIYFGEGSWLTVV.

The V and J genes are TRBV27 and TRBJ2-3, with a tentative D call TRBD1 (6 bases). This CDR3 has 15 amino acids. Germline CDR1 is MNHEY and CDR2 is SMNVEV (reference sequence). Trimming pared 2 bases from V and 3 bases from J, leaving 12 bases between. The DNA for the CDR3 is TGTGCCAGCAGTTTAGGGACATCGGAAACAGATACGCAGTATTTT. It specifies CASSLGTSETDTQYF.

The chain is built from TRBV28 and TRBJ1-5; no clear D. This CDR3 is 14 amino acids long. Germline V lookup: CDR1 MDHEN, CDR2 SYDVKM. V shed 11 bases and J shed 5 bases, with 19 bases lying between them. CDR3 in DNA: TGTGCCTCCCTGAAGCCGCCCGAAGATCAGCCCCAGCATTTT. Protein: CASLKPPEDQPQHF. The complete variable domain, with remaining parts taken from reference TRBV28 and TRBJ1-5, reads DVKVTQSSRYLVKRTGEKVFLECVQDMDHENMFWYRQDPGLGLRLIYFSYDVKMKEKGDIPEGYSVSREKKERFSLILESASTNQTSMYLCASLKPPEDQPQHFGDGTRLSIL.

This sequence joins TRBV27 and TRBJ2-2, with D unresolved. Between the trimmed V and J ends, which lost 3 bases and 7 bases, there was a span of 9 bases. CDR3 length equals 13 residues. The V gene's germline CDR1 is MNHEY and CDR2 SMNVEV (reference sequence). This CDR3 reads CASSFREGGELFF. Written as DNA, the CDR3 is TGTGCCAGCAGTTTCCGCGAAGGCGGGGAGCTGTTTTTT.

V is TRBV28 and J is TRBJ1-1, with a weak D call TRBD1 (5 bases). Germline lookup yields CDR1 MDHEN and CDR2 SYDVKM. CDR3 size: 17 residues. V gave up 7 bases and J gave up 1 base, with 22 bases separating them. In nucleotides, the CDR3 is TGTGCCAGCACCAATACAGGATTTTCGCGGAGGAACACTGAAGCTTTCTTT. It yields the protein CASTNTGFSRRNTEAFF.

This clone was found a few times. The chain has TRBV29-1 and TRBJ2-1; 8 bases are a match to TRBD2. The CDR3 loop spans 13 amino acids. J lost 8 bases, V lost 7 bases, and 10 bases had no gene match. Germline CDR1 SQVTM, CDR2 ANQGSEA. The CDR3 DNA is TGCAGCGGAGGGAGCGGGAGTGTATATGAGCAGTTCTTC. It encodes CSGGSGSVYEQFF.

This chain joins TRBV7-3 and TRBJ1-1; D is undetermined. V was pared by 2 bases and J by 4 bases, with 8 bases between. The CDR3 spans 13 residues. The germline V gene has CDR1 SGHTA and CDR2 FQGTGA. The CDR3 is CASSLSKATEAFF. DNA for the CDR3: TGTGCCAGCAGCTTATCGAAGGCCACTGAAGCTTTCTTT.

With regard to this clone: A read error is likely here: a far larger clone is one base away. This CDR3 is also generated by other DNA sequences in the sample. The chain carries TRBV11-2 and TRBJ1-5; D is unclear. Trimming left V 1 base short and J 3 bases short, with 4 bases between. Germline V gene lookup returns CDR1 SGHAT and CDR2 FQNNGV. This CDR3 spans 13 amino acids. The CDR3 here is CASSLGYNQPQHF. CDR3 sequence (DNA): TGTGCCAGCAGCTTAGGGTACAATCAGCCCCAGCATTTT.